Reported below is one TCR beta chain. Its matching antigen is unknown. This sample was taken from a study of memory CD4+ T cells and cytomegalovirus serostatus. Study context: Of the healthy Belgian adults, 8 to 10 were CMV seropositive and about 24 seronegative. General observations from the study: A US-trained random forest predicted CMV serostatus with median AUC 0.91.

The sort gate was single viable CD3+CD4+CD8-CD45RO+ cells for memory CD4+ T cells. Serostatus was set by detecting CMV pp150, pp28, p38, p52 IgG. Profiled with immunoSEQ multiplex PCR; TCRdb holds only in-frame clones, not every one. The sample lists around 88,000 clones; about four fifths were seen once. The sample comprised memory CD4+ T cells from blood. The sequence derives from an adult in good health and CMV-seropositive.

The CDR3: CASSDKSYNEQFF. The CDR3 region has the DNA TGTGCCAGCAGCGATAAATCCTACAATGAGCAGTTCTTC. The genes are TRBV11-3 and TRBJ2-1; D unclear. Germline CDR1 and CDR2: SGHNT and YENEEA. The V and J ends lost 5 bases and 1 base respectively, with 6 bases between them. This CDR3 is 13 amino acids long.